These 19 T cell receptor beta chains were all obtained from the same sample, sequenced in a study of cytomegalovirus exposure and HLA in healthy donors. The PCR had 60 Vbeta and 13 Jbeta primers. Generated by immunoSEQ multiplex PCR, the TCRdb table keeps only in-frame clones and is missing some. This sample has approximately 160,000 clones, with 65% to 85% found just once. Sequencing used PBMCs. Every receptor here comes from a woman between 50 and 59 years old in good health and CMV-seropositive.

The rearrangement links TRBV5-6 to TRBJ1-6; D is ambiguous. Trimming took 0 bases from V and 0 from J, leaving 13 bases between them. CDR1 and CDR2 from the germline V gene are SGHDT and YYEEEE. The CDR3 has 18 amino acids. The CDR3 DNA is TGTGCCAGCAGCTTGGCCGGTCCGGGGTACTCCTATAATTCACCCCTCCACTTT. This gives the protein CASSLAGPGYSYNSPLHF.

V and J are TRBV6-6 and TRBJ1-4, with D maybe TRBD1 (5 bases). The CDR3 runs 12 residues. Germline CDR1 reads MNHNY; CDR2 reads SVGAGI (reference sequence). V shed 6 bases and J shed 7 bases, with 9 bases lying between them. The CDR3 sequence is CASRMGGEKLFF. The CDR3 DNA follows: TGTGCCAGCAGAATGGGGGGTGAAAAACTGTTTTTT.

The V gene is TRBV7-2, the J gene TRBJ2-7, with D possibly TRBD2 on 6 matching bases. Germline loops: CDR1 SGHTA, CDR2 FQGNSA. The V and J ends lost 1 base and 4 bases respectively, with 11 bases between them. The CDR3 is 14 amino acids. CDR3 residues: CASSLGGELYEQYF. As DNA, the CDR3 is TGTGCCAGCAGCTTAGGCGGGGAGCTTTACGAGCAGTACTTC.

The chain employs TRBV5-1 and TRBJ1-1; D is unresolved. The CDR3 spans 13 residues. Germline lookup yields CDR1 SGHRS and CDR2 YFSETQ. V was clipped by 1 base and J by 3 bases, with 7 bases between them. Here the CDR3 DNA reads TGCGCCAGCAGCTTGCAGGATGACACTGAAGCTTTCTTT. The encoded protein is CASSLQDDTEAFF.

The rearrangement links TRBV20-1 to TRBJ2-1; no clear D gene. CDR1 and CDR2 (germline): DFQATT, SNEGSKA (reference sequence). V lost 6 bases and J lost 6, with 9 bases in between. The CDR3 runs to 11 residues. In DNA, the CDR3 is TGCAGTGCGTATCCAGGCAATGAGCAGTTCTTC. Amino acids: CSAYPGNEQFF.

This chain uses TRBV11-1 with TRBJ2-2, with TRBD1 identical over 7 bases. The J segment lost 7 bases and the V segment lost 4 bases, leaving 6 bases of the junction unmatched. The germline CDR1 and CDR2 sequences are SGHAT and FQDESV (reference sequence). CDR3 length: 14 amino acids. The CDR3 nucleotides are TGTGCCAGCAGCTGGGGACAGAACGTCGGGGAGCTGTTTTTT. Translated: CASSWGQNVGELFF.

As concerns this clone: The same CDR3 also results from other DNA sequences found in this sample. The V call is TRBV9, the J call TRBJ2-7; D gene unclear. CDR3 length: 14 residues. Germline V gives CDR1 SGDLS, CDR2 YYNGEE. Trimming left V 0 bases short and J 2 bases short, with 9 bases between. In DNA, the CDR3 is TGTGCCAGCAGCGTAGCGGCAGGCGCCTACGAGCAGTACTTC. Amino acids: CASSVAAGAYEQYF.

The chain carries TRBV20-1 and TRBJ1-1, with TRBD1 identical over 7 bases. Germline-derived CDR1 and CDR2 are DFQATT and SNEGSKA (reference sequence). The CDR3 is 11 amino acids. The J segment lost 11 bases and the V segment lost 4 bases, leaving 7 bases of the junction unmatched. The DNA for the CDR3 is TGCAGTGCTATAGACAGGGACTGGGCTTTCTTT. Translating it yields CSAIDRDWAFF.

The V call is TRBV6-1, the J call TRBJ2-5; a possible D gene is TRBD2 (5 bases). V gave up 2 bases and J gave up 9 bases, with 13 bases separating them. The germline V gene has CDR1 MNHNS and CDR2 SASEGT. The CDR3 totals 13 residues. In DNA form, the CDR3 reads TGTGCCAGCAGTGAAACGTCTCAGAGGGCCCAGTACTTC. Translating gives CASSETSQRAQYF.

CDR3 sequence (DNA): TGTGCCAGCGGGACAGGGGGACCCTACGAGCAGTACTTC. Translation gives CASGTGGPYEQYF. The genes are TRBV6-1 and TRBJ2-7; TRBD1 aligns across 11 bases. Trimming removed 8 bases from V and 2 bases from J; junction bases left unmatched: 2. This CDR3 is 13 amino acids long. Germline V lookup: CDR1 MNHNS, CDR2 SASEGT.

The chain combines TRBV5-6 with TRBJ2-7; D is undetermined. Germline V gene sequence: CDR1 SGHDT, CDR2 YYEEEE. Deletions cut 0 bases from V and 1 base from J, with 5 bases between. The CDR3 covers 13 residues. The CDR3 nucleotides are TGTGCCAGCAGCTTGGTCAGGTCCTACGAGCAGTACTTC. This codes for CASSLVRSYEQYF.

The rearrangement joins TRBV30 to TRBJ1-4; TRBD1 is a possible D gene (6 bases). Germline values: CDR1 GTSNPN, CDR2 SVGIG (reference sequence). The V and J ends lost 5 bases and 7 bases respectively, with 14 bases between them. CDR3 length: 13 residues. The DNA for the CDR3 is TGTGCCTGGGAAACAGGGCTGGGTGAAAAACTGTTTTTT. Encoded protein: CAWETGLGEKLFF. Full variable domain (missing parts from reference TRBV30 and TRBJ1-4): SQTIHQWPATLVQPVGSPLSLECTVEGTSNPNLYWYRQAAGRGLQLLFYSVGIGQISSEVPQNLSASRPQDRQFILSSKKLLLSDSGFYLCAWETGLGEKLFFGSGTQLSVL.

V is TRBV29-1 and J is TRBJ2-7; 8 bases map to TRBD1. The CDR3 is made up of 18 amino acids. Germline V gene lookup returns CDR1 SQVTM and CDR2 ANQGSEA. After removal of 2 bases from V and 2 bases from J, the junction contained 17 bases not matched to a gene. CDR3 DNA: TGCAGCGTTGAAAGAGTTTACAGGGGGACGGAAACAACCTACGAGCAGTACTTC. Translation: CSVERVYRGTETTYEQYF.

The gene calls are TRBV30 and TRBJ1-5; TRBD1 matches at 9 bases. The germline V gene encodes CDR1 GTSNPN and CDR2 SVGIG (reference sequence). The CDR3 contains 13 residues. J gave up 7 bases and V 3 bases, and 4 bases lay outside the gene matches. CDR3 amino acids: CAWRGQGEQPQHF. The CDR3 region has the DNA TGTGCCTGGAGGGGACAGGGCGAACAGCCCCAGCATTTT.

This chain connects TRBV2 to TRBJ2-5, with D tentatively TRBD2 (6 bases). The CDR3 spans 14 residues. CDR1 and CDR2 (germline): SNHLY, FYNNEI. Trimming removed 0 bases from V and 9 bases from J, with 14 bases in between. The CDR3: CASSEAGGRQAQYF. CDR3 sequence (DNA): TGTGCCAGCAGTGAAGCGGGGGGTCGGCAGGCCCAGTACTTC.

The V gene is TRBV19, the J gene TRBJ1-5; 8 nucleotides line up with TRBD1. The CDR3 contains 17 residues. J was trimmed by 0 bases and V by 4 bases; bases with no gene match: 8. Per germline, CDR1 LNHDA and CDR2 SQIVND (reference sequence). CDR3 DNA: TGTGCCAGTAGTACCAGGGGGCCCGATTATAGCAATCAGCCCCAGCATTTT. This sequence encodes CASSTRGPDYSNQPQHF.

This clone was observed a few times. The chain joins TRBV5-1 to TRBJ1-2; 9 bases agree with TRBD1. Germline CDR1 and CDR2: SGHRS and YFSETQ. The CDR3 length is 14 residues. With V trimmed by 5 bases and J by 4 bases, 6 bases remained unmatched. In DNA, the CDR3 is TGCGCCAGCAGACAGGGGGCGTTTGGCTATGGCTACACCTTC. Translating it yields CASRQGAFGYGYTF.

The rearrangement joins TRBV15 to TRBJ2-7, with a tentative D call TRBD1 (5 bases). CDR3 length: 17 residues. CDR1 is LNHNV and CDR2 is YYDKDF in the germline V gene (reference sequence). Trimming removed 0 bases at V and 1 base at J, with 16 bases between. Written as DNA, the CDR3 is TGTGCCACCAGCAGAGATACAGGAAGTCTAGGTTCCTACGAGCAGTACTTC. Its protein product is CATSRDTGSLGSYEQYF. The whole variable domain, filled in from reference TRBV15 and TRBJ2-7, reads DAMVIQNPRYQVTQFGKPVTLSCSQTLNHNVMYWYQQKSSQAPKLLFHYYDKDFNNEADTPDNFQSRRPNTSFCFLDIRSPGLGDTAMYLCATSRDTGSLGSYEQYFGPGTRLTVT.

The CDR3 DNA sequence: TGTGCCTGGGGGACTAGCGGACTACGAGTGCAGTACTTC. This encodes CAWGTSGLRVQYF. The chain recombines TRBV30 with TRBJ2-7; TRBD2 aligns across 11 bases. The ends lost 5 bases at V and 9 bases at J; junction bases unmatched: 9. CDR3 length: 13 amino acids. Germline CDR1 reads GTSNPN; CDR2 reads SVGIG (reference sequence). The whole variable domain, filled in from reference TRBV30 and TRBJ2-7, reads SQTIHQWPATLVQPVGSPLSLECTVEGTSNPNLYWYRQAAGRGLQLLFYSVGIGQISSEVPQNLSASRPQDRQFILSSKKLLLSDSGFYLCAWGTSGLRVQYFGPGTRLTVT.